These 17 T cell receptor beta chains came from one sample sequenced in a study of CD8+CD57+ T cells in acquired aplastic anemia. The use of genomic DNA as template underpinned the TCR beta VDJ and CDR3 profiling. TCRdb called the reads again in MiXCR, with one record for every CDR3 protein. The profile shows 250,000 or so distinct CDR3 sequences, around 43% of them singletons. All patients picked for sequencing had shown, by flow cytometry, an expansion of CD8+CD57+ cells. The sequencing sample was made of sorted CD4+, CD8+, or CD8+CD57+ T cells (not recorded which) from PBMCs. These receptors came from a human donor with aplastic anemia.

The chain joins TRBV25-1 to TRBJ2-1; the D gene is possibly TRBD1 (5 bases). Germline CDR1 and CDR2: MGHDK and SYGVNS. V was shortened by 6 bases and J by 5 bases, with 14 bases between the two germline ends. CDR3 length equals 14 residues. In DNA, the CDR3 is TGTGCCAGCAGACCACAGGATTTCGACAATGAGCAGTTCTTC. Translating it yields CASRPQDFDNEQFF.

In its sample, this clonotype was seen many times. V gene TRBV2 combines with J gene TRBJ1-6; 8 nucleotides agree with TRBD1. V shed 6 bases and J 4 bases; nucleotides not matched to a gene: 8. CDR1 is SNHLY and CDR2 is FYNNEI in the germline V gene. The CDR3 runs 16 residues. CDR3 loop: CASRADRESYNSPLHF. CDR3 nucleotides: TGTGCCAGCAGGGCGGACAGGGAATCTTATAATTCACCCCTCCACTTT.

The V and J genes are TRBV20-1 and TRBJ2-5, with D possibly matching TRBD1 (6 bases). The V gene's germline CDR1 is DFQATT and CDR2 SNEGSKA (reference sequence). The CDR3 extends over 16 amino acids. Trimming took 0 bases from V and 5 from J, leaving 19 bases between them. CDR3 nucleotides: TGCAGTGCTAGAGATTACCAGGGGAGAGGGCTGGAGACCCAGTACTTC. Its translation: CSARDYQGRGLETQYF.

This clonotype was observed many times. The V gene is TRBV9, the J gene TRBJ2-7; 7 bases line up with TRBD1. Germline V lookup: CDR1 SGDLS, CDR2 YYNGEE. Losses at the gene ends were 3 bases for V and 2 bases for J; bases not matched to a gene: 11. The CDR3 has 16 amino acids. The CDR3 loop reads CASSGDRASGAYEQYF. As DNA, the CDR3 is TGTGCCAGCAGCGGGGACAGAGCAAGCGGAGCCTACGAGCAGTACTTC. Variable domain in full (rest from reference TRBV9 and TRBJ2-7): DSGVTQTPKHLITATGQRVTLRCSPRSGDLSVYWYQQSLDQGLQFLIQYYNGEERAKGNILERFSAQQFPDLHSELNLSSLELGDSALYFCASSGDRASGAYEQYFGPGTRLTVT.

A note on this clonotype: An end of the junction does not agree with germline; a read error may underlie this. The CDR3 loop reads CASSLSAQGHERFF. CDR3 DNA: TGTGCCAGCAGTTTATCGGCACAGGGGCACGAGCGGTTCTTC. The chain links TRBV28 to TRBJ2-1; 7 bases map to TRBD1. CDR1 and CDR2 (germline): MDHEN, SYDVKM. This CDR3 has 14 amino acids.

This clonotype has ten or more counts. The chain recombines TRBV14 with TRBJ2-3, with a tentative D call TRBD1 (6 bases). This CDR3 contains 17 residues. Trimming removed 1 base at V and 2 bases at J, with 16 bases between. In germline, CDR1 is SGHDN, CDR2 FVKESK. The CDR3 region has the DNA TGTGCCAGCAGCCAAGCCTACCGGGACAAGCTCACAGATACGCAGTATTTT. It codes for CASSQAYRDKLTDTQYF. The variable domain in full, completed from reference TRBV14 and TRBJ2-3, reads EAGVTQFPSHSVIEKGQTVTLRCDPISGHDNLYWYRRVMGKEIKFLLHFVKESKQDESGMPNNRFLAERTGGTYSTLKVQPAELEDSGVYFCASSQAYRDKLTDTQYFGPGTRLTVL.

V usage is TRBV20-1 and J usage is TRBJ2-7, with D perhaps assigned TRBD1 or TRBD2 (5 bases each). V dropped 1 base and J dropped 4 bases, with 17 bases sitting between them. The length of the CDR3 is 15 residues. Germline V gene sequence: CDR1 DFQATT, CDR2 SNEGSKA (reference sequence). The CDR3 sequence is CSARAGTSAVYEQYF. Written as DNA, the CDR3 is TGCAGTGCTAGAGCCGGGACGTCGGCCGTTTACGAGCAGTACTTC.

This clonotype was observed once. The genes are TRBV29-1 and TRBJ1-1; the match to TRBD1 covers 10 bases. The V gene end was trimmed by 7 bases and the J gene end by 4 bases; junction bases not matched to a gene: 9. Per germline, CDR1 SQVTM and CDR2 ANQGSEA. CDR3 length: 14 amino acids. The CDR3 nucleotides read TGCAGCGCCGTCCGGGACAGGGGAGGCACTGAAGCTTTCTTT. The encoded protein is CSAVRDRGGTEAFF.

This chain's CDR3 is CASTPSGATTYEQYF. The CDR3 nucleotides read TGTGCCAGCACCCCGAGTGGGGCTACAACCTACGAGCAGTACTTC. The chain employs TRBV2 and TRBJ2-7; TRBD1 is a possible D gene (5 bases). The germline CDR1 and CDR2 sequences are SNHLY and FYNNEI. The V end lost 7 bases, the J end lost 2 bases, and 18 bases lay between the germline ends. The CDR3 has 15 residues.

Only one count was recorded for this clonotype. The chain links TRBV2 to TRBJ2-7; D not resolved. The V gene lost 0 bases and the J gene lost 2 bases, with 17 bases spanning the gap. Looked up from germline, CDR1 is SNHLY and CDR2 is FYNNEI. This CDR3 comprises 17 residues. DNA of the CDR3: TGTGCCAGCAGTGAAGCGCTGGTAGGCCCGGTGGCCTACGAGCAGTACTTC. It specifies CASSEALVGPVAYEQYF.

In its sample, this clonotype was seen a few times. The chain combines TRBV18 with TRBJ1-2; D possibly corresponds to TRBD1 (5 bases). V shed 3 bases and J shed 4 bases, with 18 bases lying between them. CDR1 KGHSH and CDR2 LQKENI come from the germline V gene. The CDR3 extends over 16 amino acids. Here the CDR3 DNA reads TGTGCCAGCTCACCGAACCGGGGGAAGGCTACCTATGGCTACACCTTC. This sequence encodes CASSPNRGKATYGYTF.

Note on this clonotype: This may arise from a read error, as a much more abundant clone is one base away. The V call is TRBV24-1, the J call TRBJ1-2, with 7 bases that match TRBD1. This CDR3 region has 15 residues. CDR1 and CDR2 (germline): KGHDR, SFDVKD. V trimming: 6 bases; J trimming: 13 bases; junction bases outside the gene matches: 19. The DNA of the CDR3 is TGTGCCACCAGTTTCGGGGTGACAGGGATAGGCGAGAGCACCTTC. This gives the protein CATSFGVTGIGESTF.

This clonotype was observed many times. The chain recombines TRBV20-1 with TRBJ2-6; D not certain. The CDR3 runs 14 residues. Trimming stripped 4 bases from V and 2 bases from J, with 9 bases between. Looked up from germline, CDR1 is DFQATT and CDR2 is SNEGSKA (reference sequence). This CDR3 reads CSATKQAGANVLTF. The CDR3 coding sequence is TGCAGTGCTACCAAACAAGCTGGGGCCAACGTCCTGACTTTC.

The sample holds many counts of this clonotype. The chain joins TRBV5-1 to TRBJ1-2; weak D call: TRBD1 (6 bases). The CDR3 loop spans 15 amino acids. From germline, CDR1 is SGHRS and CDR2 YFSETQ. V shed 0 bases and J shed 2 bases, with 11 bases lying between them. The chain's CDR3 is CASSLEPGDNYGYTF. The CDR3 nucleotides are TGCGCCAGCAGCTTGGAACCAGGGGACAACTATGGCTACACCTTC.

The CDR3 coding sequence is TGTGCCAGCAGCTTATTTGGGACCTTAGTGTACGGCTACACCTTC. Encoded protein: CASSLFGTLVYGYTF. The V gene is TRBV7-6, the J gene TRBJ1-2; maybe TRBD1 (5 bases). This CDR3 is built from 15 residues. With 2 bases removed from V and 8 bases from J, the gap between germline ends came to 18 bases. The germline V gene has CDR1 SGHVS and CDR2 FNYEAQ.

The table lists this clonotype with many counts. The chain uses TRBV7-9 and TRBJ2-1; D is ambiguous. Germline CDR1 SEHNR, CDR2 FQNEAQ (reference sequence). The CDR3 is made up of 15 amino acids. The V end was cut by 3 bases, the J end by 5 bases, with 14 bases between. CDR3 region: CASSFNLSNHNEQFF. Written as DNA, the CDR3 is TGTGCCAGCAGCTTTAATCTCTCCAATCACAATGAGCAGTTCTTC.

The V and J genes are TRBV19 and TRBJ1-5, with a tentative D call TRBD1 (5 bases). The CDR3 runs to 15 residues. Looked up from germline, CDR1 is LNHDA and CDR2 is SQIVND (reference sequence). V was cut by 4 bases and J by 0 bases, with 10 bases left in between. CDR3 bases: TGTGCCAGTAGTAGCAGGGCTTATAGCAATCAGCCCCAGCATTTT. Translating it yields CASSSRAYSNQPQHF.